This T cell receptor (beta chain) was captured in a study of cytomegalovirus exposure and HLA in healthy donors. General study points: Reports state that TCR beta sequences accurately predicted most subjects' HLA-A and HLA-B alleles. Across donors, presence/absence analyses took sequencing depth to be roughly uniform. Researchers catalogued roughly 150 TCR beta chains as cytomegalovirus-associated.

PCR primers comprised 60 Vbeta and 13 Jbeta primers. TCRdb's copy holds only in-frame clones and misses some; the assay was immunoSEQ multiplex PCR. There are over 150,000 clones in the sample; roughly 79% occur only once, and 1.3% lies in the top ten. The J segment lost 5 bases and the V segment lost 2 bases, leaving 1 base of the junction unmatched. Per germline, CDR1 SGHDT and CDR2 YYEEEE. This CDR3 region has 14 residues. As concerns this clone: As yet, its antigen is unknown.

Each donor was nominally healthy when sampled (though unrecorded immune exposures were likely). The sequencing sample was made of PBMCs. The rearrangement uses TRBV5-6 and TRBJ2-2, with TRBD1 matching 9 bases. This receptor was obtained from a woman between 45 and 65 years old in good health and CMV-seronegative. CDR3 nucleotides: TGTGCCAGCAGCTTAGGACAGGGGACCGGGGAGCTGTTTTTT. Translating it yields CASSLGQGTGELFF.